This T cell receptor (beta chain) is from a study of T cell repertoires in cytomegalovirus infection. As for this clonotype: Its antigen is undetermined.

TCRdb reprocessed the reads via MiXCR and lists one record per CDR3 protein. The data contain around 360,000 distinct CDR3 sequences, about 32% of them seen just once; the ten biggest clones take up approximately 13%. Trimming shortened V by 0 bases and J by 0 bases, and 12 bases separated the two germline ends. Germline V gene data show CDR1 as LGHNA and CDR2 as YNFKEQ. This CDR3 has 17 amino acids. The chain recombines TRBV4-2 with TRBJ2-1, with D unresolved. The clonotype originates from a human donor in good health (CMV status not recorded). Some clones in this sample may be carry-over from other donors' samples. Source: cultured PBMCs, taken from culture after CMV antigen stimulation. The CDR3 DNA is TGTGCCAGCAGCCAAGATTCGGCGATAAGCTCCTACAATGAGCAGTTCTTC. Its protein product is CASSQDSAISSYNEQFF.